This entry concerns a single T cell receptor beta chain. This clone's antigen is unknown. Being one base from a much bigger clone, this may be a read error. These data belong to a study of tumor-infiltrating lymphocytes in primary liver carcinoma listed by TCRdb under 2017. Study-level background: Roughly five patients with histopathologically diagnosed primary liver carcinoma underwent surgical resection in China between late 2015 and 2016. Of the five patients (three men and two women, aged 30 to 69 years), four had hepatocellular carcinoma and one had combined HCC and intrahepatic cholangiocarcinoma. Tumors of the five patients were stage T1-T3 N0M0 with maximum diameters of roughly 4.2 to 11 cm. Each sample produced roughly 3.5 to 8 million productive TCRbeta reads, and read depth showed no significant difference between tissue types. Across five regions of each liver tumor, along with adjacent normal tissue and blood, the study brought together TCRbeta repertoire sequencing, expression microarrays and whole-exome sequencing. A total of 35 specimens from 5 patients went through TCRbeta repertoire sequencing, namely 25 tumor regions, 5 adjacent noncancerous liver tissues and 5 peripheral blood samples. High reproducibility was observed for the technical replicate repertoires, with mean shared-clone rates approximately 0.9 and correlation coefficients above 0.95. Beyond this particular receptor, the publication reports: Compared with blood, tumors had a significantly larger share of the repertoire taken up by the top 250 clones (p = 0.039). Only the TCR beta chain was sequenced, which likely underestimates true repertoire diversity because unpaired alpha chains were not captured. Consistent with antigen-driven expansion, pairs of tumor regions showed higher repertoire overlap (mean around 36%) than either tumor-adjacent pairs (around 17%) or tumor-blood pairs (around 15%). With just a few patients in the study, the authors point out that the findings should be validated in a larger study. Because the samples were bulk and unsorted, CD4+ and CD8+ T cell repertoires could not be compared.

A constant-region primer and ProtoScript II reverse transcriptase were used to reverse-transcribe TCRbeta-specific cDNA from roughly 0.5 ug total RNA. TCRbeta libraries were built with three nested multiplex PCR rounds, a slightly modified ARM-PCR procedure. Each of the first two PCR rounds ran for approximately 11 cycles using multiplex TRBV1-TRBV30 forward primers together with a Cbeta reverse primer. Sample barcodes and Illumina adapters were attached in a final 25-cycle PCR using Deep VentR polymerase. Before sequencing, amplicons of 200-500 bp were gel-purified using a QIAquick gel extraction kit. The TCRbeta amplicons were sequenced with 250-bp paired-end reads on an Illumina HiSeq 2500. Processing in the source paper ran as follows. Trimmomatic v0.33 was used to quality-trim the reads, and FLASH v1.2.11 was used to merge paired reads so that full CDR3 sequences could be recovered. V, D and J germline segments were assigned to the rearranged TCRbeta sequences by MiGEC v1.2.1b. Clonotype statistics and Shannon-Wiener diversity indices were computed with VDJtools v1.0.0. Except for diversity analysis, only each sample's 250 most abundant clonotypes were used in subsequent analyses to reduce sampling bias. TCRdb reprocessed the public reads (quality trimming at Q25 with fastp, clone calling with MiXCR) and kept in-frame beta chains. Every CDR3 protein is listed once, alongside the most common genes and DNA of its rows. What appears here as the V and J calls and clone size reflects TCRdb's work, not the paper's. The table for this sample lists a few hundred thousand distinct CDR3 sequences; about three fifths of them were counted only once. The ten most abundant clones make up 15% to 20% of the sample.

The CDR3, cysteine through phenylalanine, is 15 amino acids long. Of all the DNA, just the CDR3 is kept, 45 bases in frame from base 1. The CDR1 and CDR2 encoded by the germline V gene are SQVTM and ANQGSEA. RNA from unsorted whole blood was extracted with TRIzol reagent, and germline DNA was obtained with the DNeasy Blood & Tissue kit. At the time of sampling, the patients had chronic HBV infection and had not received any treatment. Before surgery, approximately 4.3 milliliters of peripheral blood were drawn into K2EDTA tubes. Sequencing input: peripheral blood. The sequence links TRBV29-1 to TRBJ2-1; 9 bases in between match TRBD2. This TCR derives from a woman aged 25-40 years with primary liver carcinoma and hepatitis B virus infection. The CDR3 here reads CNVDGLAGRYNEQFF. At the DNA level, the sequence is TGCAACGTTGATGGGCTAGCGGGGAGATACAATGAGCAGTTCTTC.